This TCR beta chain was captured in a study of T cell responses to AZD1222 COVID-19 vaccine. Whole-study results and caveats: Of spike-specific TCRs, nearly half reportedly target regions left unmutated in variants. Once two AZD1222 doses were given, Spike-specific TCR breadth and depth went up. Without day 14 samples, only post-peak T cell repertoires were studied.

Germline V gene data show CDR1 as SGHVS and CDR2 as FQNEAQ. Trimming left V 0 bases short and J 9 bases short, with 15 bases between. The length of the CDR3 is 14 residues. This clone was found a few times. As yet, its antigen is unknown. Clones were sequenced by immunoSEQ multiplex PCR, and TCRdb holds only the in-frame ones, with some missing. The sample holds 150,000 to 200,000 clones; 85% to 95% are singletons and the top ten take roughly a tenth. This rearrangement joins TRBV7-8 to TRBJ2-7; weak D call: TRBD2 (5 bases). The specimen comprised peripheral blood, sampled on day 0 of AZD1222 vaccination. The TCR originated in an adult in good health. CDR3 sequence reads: CASSLAYENRGQYF. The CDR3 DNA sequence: TGTGCCAGCAGCTTAGCATACGAAAATCGGGGGCAGTACTTC.